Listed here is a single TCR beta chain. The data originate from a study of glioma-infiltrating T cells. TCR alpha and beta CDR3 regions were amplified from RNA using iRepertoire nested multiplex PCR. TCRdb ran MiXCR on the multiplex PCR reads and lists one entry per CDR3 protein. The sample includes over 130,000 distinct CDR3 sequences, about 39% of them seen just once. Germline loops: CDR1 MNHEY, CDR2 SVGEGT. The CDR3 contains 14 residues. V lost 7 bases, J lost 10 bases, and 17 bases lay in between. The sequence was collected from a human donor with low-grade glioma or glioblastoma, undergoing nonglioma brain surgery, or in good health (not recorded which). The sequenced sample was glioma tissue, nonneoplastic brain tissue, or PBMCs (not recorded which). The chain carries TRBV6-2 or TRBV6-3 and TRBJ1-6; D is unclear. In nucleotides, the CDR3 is TGTGCCAGCATCAACGACCCGTCCTACTCACCCCTCCACTTT. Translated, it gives CASINDPSYSPLHF.